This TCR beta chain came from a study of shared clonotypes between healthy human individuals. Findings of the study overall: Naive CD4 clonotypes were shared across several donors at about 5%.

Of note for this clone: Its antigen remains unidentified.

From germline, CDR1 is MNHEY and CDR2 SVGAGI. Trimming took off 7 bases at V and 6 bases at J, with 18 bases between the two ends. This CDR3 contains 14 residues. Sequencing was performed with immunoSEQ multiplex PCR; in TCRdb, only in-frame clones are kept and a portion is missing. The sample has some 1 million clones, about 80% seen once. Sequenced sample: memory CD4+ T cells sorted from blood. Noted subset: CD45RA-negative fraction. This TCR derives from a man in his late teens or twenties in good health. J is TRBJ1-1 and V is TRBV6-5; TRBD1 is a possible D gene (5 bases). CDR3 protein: CASTQSGTPAEAFF. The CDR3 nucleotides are TGTGCCAGCACCCAATCTGGGACCCCCGCTGAAGCTTTCTTT.